This paragraph covers one T cell receptor (beta chain) sequence. What it recognizes is unknown. This sample is part of a study of shared clonotypes between healthy human individuals. Study observations and caveats: Estimated richness was generally greater in naive than memory subsets. Though the depth was large, rarefaction showed that sorted-subset sequencing was incomplete. Generation of non-shared clonotypes was less probable than generation of clonotypes shared by all four donors. Only blood was sampled; tissue repertoires likely differ.

The CDR3 has 17 residues. V trimming: 3 bases; J trimming: 5 bases; junction bases outside the gene matches: 11. The germline gives CDR1 SGHRS, CDR2 YFSETQ. Assay used: immunoSEQ multiplex PCR; TCRdb lists only in-frame clones, some missing. This table holds about 960,000 clones, around three quarters found once. The chain uses TRBV5-1 and TRBJ1-3; 10 nucleotides match TRBD1. The clonotype was recovered from a man aged 18 to 29 in good health. The sequencing sample was made of memory CD4+ T cells sorted from blood. Sample subset: CD45RA-negative fraction. The CDR3 bases are TGCGCCAGCAGCTCAAATCCCGGGACAGGGGCGCGAAACACCATATATTTT. Its translation is CASSSNPGTGARNTIYF. Full variable domain (rest looked up from reference TRBV5-1 and TRBJ1-3): KAGVTQTPRYLIKTRGQQVTLSCSPISGHRSVSWYQQTPGQGLQFLFEYFSETQRNKGNFPGRFSGRQFSNSRSEMNVSTLELGDSALYLCASSSNPGTGARNTIYFGEGSWLTVV.